This T cell receptor (beta chain) was retrieved from a study of siplizumab effects on memory and regulatory T cells. Study-level results: Memory cells seemed less diverse than naive T cells, which seemed major alloresponse contributors.

The CDR3 is 15 amino acids. CDR1 is SGHRS, CDR2 YFSETQ, per germline. Deletions cut 2 bases from V and 2 bases from J, with 12 bases between. Note on this clone: No antigen is known for it.

Assay used: immunoSEQ multiplex PCR; TCRdb lists only in-frame clones, some missing. The sample consists of approximately 100,000 clones, around 90% of them appearing once. The genes are TRBV5-1 and TRBJ2-3; a weak D match, TRBD1 (6 bases). The source of this sequence is a human donor in good health. The source material was non-Treg CD4+ T cells sorted from blood. As DNA, the CDR3 is TGCGCCAGCAGCTTAGAACAGGGCTACACAGATACGCAGTATTTT. It specifies CASSLEQGYTDTQYF.